This T cell receptor beta chain was sequenced in a study of identifying expanded T cells in peripheral blood. Study findings and constraints: Roughly 1.2 clones differed between technical replicates, versus around 15 and 19 over time. Variance in clone template counts between approximately two-week samples significantly increased with total template count across all healthy donors.

The protocol was immunoSEQ multiplex PCR, while the TCRdb copy is restricted to in-frame clones and leaves out a portion. This table has approximately 120,000 clones, 88% appearing once. A remark on this clone: Antigen specificity is unknown.

No infections or other immune events were documented during collection. The sequencing sample was made of blood. The receptor was derived from a person aged 18 to 70 in good health.

CDR3 DNA: TGTGCCGCAGCGATAGGAGCCTACGAGCAGTACTTC. As protein: CAAAIGAYEQYF. The chain carries TRBV6-6 and TRBJ2-7, with D uncertain. CDR1 MNHNY and CDR2 SVGAGI come from the germline V gene (reference sequence). This CDR3 spans 12 amino acids. Trimming removed 11 bases at V and 2 bases at J, with 13 bases between.